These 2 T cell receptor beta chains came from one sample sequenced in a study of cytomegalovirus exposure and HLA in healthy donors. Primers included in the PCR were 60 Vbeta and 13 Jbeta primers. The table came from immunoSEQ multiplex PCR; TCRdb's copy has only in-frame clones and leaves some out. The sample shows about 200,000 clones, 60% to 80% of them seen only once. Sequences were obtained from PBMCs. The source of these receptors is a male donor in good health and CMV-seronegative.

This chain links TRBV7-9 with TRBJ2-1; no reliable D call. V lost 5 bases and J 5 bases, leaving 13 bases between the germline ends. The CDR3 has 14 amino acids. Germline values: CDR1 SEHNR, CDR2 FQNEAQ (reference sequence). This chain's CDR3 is CASSHDSMDNEQFF. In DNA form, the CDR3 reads TGTGCCAGCAGCCACGACTCGATGGACAATGAGCAGTTCTTC.

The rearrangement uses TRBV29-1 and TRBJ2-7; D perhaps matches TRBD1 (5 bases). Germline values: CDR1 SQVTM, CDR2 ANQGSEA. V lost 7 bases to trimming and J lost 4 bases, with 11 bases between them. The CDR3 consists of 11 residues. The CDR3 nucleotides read TGCAGCGGGGGCGATAGGTACGAGCAGTACTTC. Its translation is CSGGDRYEQYF.